Listed here are 6 T cell receptor beta chains from one sample, sequenced in a study of Graves' ophthalmopathy and Graves' hyperthyroidism. Amplification from RNA transcripts yielded the TCR beta CDR3 regions. Following a first-round RT-PCR that used HTBI primers, a second-round multiplex PCR was carried out. TCRdb analysed the multiplex PCR reads with MiXCR anew, one entry per CDR3 protein. The sample records about 740,000 distinct CDR3 sequences, approximately 40% being singletons. Input material: peripheral blood. The receptors here all came from an adult man with Graves' ophthalmopathy.

There are many counts of this clonotype. CDR3 DNA: TGCAGTGCTAGCCGGCAGGGAAAGGGCTACACCTTC. This codes for CSASRQGKGYTF. V gene TRBV20-1 combines with J gene TRBJ1-2; possible D gene TRBD1, 5 bases. Germline V gene sequence: CDR1 DFQATT, CDR2 SNEGSKA (reference sequence). V was trimmed by 3 bases and J by 8 bases, leaving 13 bases between them. This CDR3 contains 12 residues.

V and J are TRBV6-6 and TRBJ1-5, with 8 nucleotides matching TRBD1. The germline V gene has CDR1 MNHNY and CDR2 SVGAGI (reference sequence). The CDR3 is made up of 15 amino acids. The V segment lost 7 bases and the J segment 4 bases; nucleotides outside the gene matches: 9. CDR3 nucleotide sequence: TGTGCCAGCAAAAAGGGACAGGCTACAAATCAGCCCCAGCATTTT. It translates to CASKKGQATNQPQHF.

This clonotype was counted many times. The chain couples TRBV7-3 to TRBJ1-6, with unresolved D. The CDR3 has 13 residues. Germline V gene data show CDR1 as SGHTA and CDR2 as FQGTGA. Trimming stripped 1 base from V and 6 bases from J, with 4 bases between. The CDR3 reads CASSLNSNSPLHF. In nucleotides, the CDR3 is TGTGCCAGCAGCTTAAACTCTAATTCACCCCTCCACTTT.

The rearrangement links TRBV10-3 to TRBJ2-5, with D maybe TRBD2 (6 bases). This CDR3 spans 14 amino acids. Germline CDR1 and CDR2: ENHRY and SYGVKD. Trimming left V 10 bases short and J 4 bases short, with 19 bases between. The chain's CDR3 is CASSQENGGETQYF. In DNA, the CDR3 is TGTGCCAGCAGCCAAGAAAACGGGGGAGAGACCCAGTACTTC.

The chain employs TRBV14 and TRBJ1-3; 7 positions match TRBD1. Per the germline V gene, CDR1 is SGHDN and CDR2 is FVKESK. The CDR3 is 17 residues long. V lost 3 bases and J lost 0; bases outside the gene matches: 8. CDR3 loop: CASSQRTGRYSGNTIYF. As DNA, the CDR3 is TGTGCCAGCAGCCAGAGGACAGGCCGATACTCTGGAAACACCATATATTTT.

The chain combines TRBV2 with TRBJ2-5; no definite D call. The end of the DNA fits TRBJ2-7 better, so the J call may be wrong. The CDR3 loop spans 12 amino acids. The germline V gene has CDR1 SNHLY and CDR2 FYNNEI. CDR3 sequence reads: CASSPWVYEQYF. DNA for the CDR3: TGTGCCAGCAGCCCGTGGGTATACGAGCAGTACTTC.